Shown below are 31 T cell receptor beta chains from a single sample sequenced in a study of OX40 agonist ivuxolimab in advanced cancers. Generated by immunoSEQ multiplex PCR, the TCRdb table keeps only in-frame clones and is missing some. The sample consists of some 50,000 clones, 75% to 95% of them appearing once. Sequencing used CD4+ or CD8+ T cells sorted from blood, obtained in a trial of the OX40 agonist ivuxolimab. The receptors derive from an adult with an advanced solid tumor such as melanoma, head and neck, liver or kidney cancer.

This clone was seen just once. This rearrangement joins TRBV28 to TRBJ2-7; 8 bases fit TRBD2. The CDR3 covers 14 residues. Per germline, CDR1 MDHEN and CDR2 SYDVKM. Trimming took 2 bases from V and 5 from J; bases not matched to a gene: 5. The CDR3 DNA reads as TGTGCCAGCAGTTTAGCGGGGGGTCTGAACGAGCAGTACGTC. Protein product: CASSLAGGLNEQYV.

This chain joins TRBV6-5 and TRBJ2-5; no firm D call. Germline values: CDR1 MNHEY, CDR2 SVGAGI. CDR3 size: 13 residues. V lost 4 bases to trimming and J lost 2 bases, with 8 bases between them. CDR3 sequence reads: CASSWVGQETQYF. As DNA, the CDR3 is TGTGCCAGCAGTTGGGTCGGACAAGAGACCCAGTACTTC.

J is TRBJ2-5 and V is TRBV27; D may be TRBD2 (5 bases). The V gene lost 6 bases and the J gene lost 5 bases, with 13 bases spanning the gap. The germline gives CDR1 MNHEY, CDR2 SMNVEV (reference sequence). CDR3 length: 13 residues. CDR3 residues: CASSTGVGETQYF. DNA for the CDR3: TGTGCCAGCAGCACCGGGGTCGGTGAGACCCAGTACTTC.

The table lists this clone with a few counts. The genes are TRBV10-3 and TRBJ2-7; 8 nucleotides agree with TRBD2. Looked up from germline, CDR1 is ENHRY and CDR2 is SYGVKD. Germline trimming cut 4 bases from V and 2 bases from J; bases unmatched to any gene: 4. This CDR3 spans 14 amino acids. The CDR3, as DNA: TGTGCCATCAGTGGACTAGCGAACACCTACGAGCAGTACTTC. Translation gives CAISGLANTYEQYF.

The J gene is TRBJ2-7, the V gene TRBV5-1, with 7 bases fitting TRBD1. The CDR3 length is 14 residues. CDR1 is SGHRS, CDR2 YFSETQ, per germline. The V gene end was trimmed by 0 bases and the J gene end by 2 bases; junction bases not matched to a gene: 2. This chain's CDR3 is CASSLVTGTYEQYF. Here the CDR3 DNA reads TGCGCCAGCAGCTTGGTGACAGGGACCTACGAGCAGTACTTC.

J is TRBJ2-1 and V is TRBV27; 7 bases fit TRBD2. Germline V gene data show CDR1 as MNHEY and CDR2 as SMNVEV (reference sequence). Trimming at V came to 0 bases and at J to 6 bases, leaving 2 bases not matched to a gene. There are 14 residues in the CDR3. CDR3 coding DNA: TGTGCCAGCAGTTTATCGACTAGCCGCAATGAGCAGTTCTTC. Protein: CASSLSTSRNEQFF.

This clone has just a few counts. The chain carries TRBV7-9 and TRBJ1-2; 7 positions agree with TRBD1. Germline values: CDR1 SEHNR, CDR2 FQNEAQ (reference sequence). The CDR3 consists of 15 residues. After removal of 5 bases from V and 1 base from J, the junction contained 7 bases not matched to a gene. For the CDR3, the DNA is TGTGCCAGCAGCCTCCTGGGACAGCTTAACTATGGCTACACCTTC. Amino acids: CASSLLGQLNYGYTF.

The chain carries TRBV6-5 and TRBJ2-7; D possibly corresponds to TRBD2 (6 bases). The CDR3 contains 15 residues. Between the trimmed V and J ends, which lost 1 base and 2 bases, there was a span of 12 bases. Germline lookup yields CDR1 MNHEY and CDR2 SVGAGI. The DNA for the CDR3 is TGTGCCAGCAGTTACTATGAGGGAGGAACCTACGAGCAGTACTTC. Amino acids: CASSYYEGGTYEQYF.

The genes are TRBV7-9 and TRBJ1-4, with no clear D. Germline V gives CDR1 SEHNR, CDR2 FQNEAQ (reference sequence). This CDR3 contains 14 residues. Trimming took 3 bases from V and 0 from J, leaving 5 bases between them. The CDR3 reads CASSFSATNEKLFF. In DNA form, the CDR3 reads TGTGCCAGCAGCTTCTCTGCAACTAATGAAAAACTGTTTTTT.

The chain couples TRBV29-1 to TRBJ1-2; 7 bases are a match to TRBD1. The CDR3 extends over 13 amino acids. Per germline, CDR1 SQVTM and CDR2 ANQGSEA. For the CDR3, the DNA is TGCATCACAACCGGGGACAGCTACTATGGCTACACCTTC. Protein: CITTGDSYYGYTF.

V is TRBV9 and J is TRBJ2-5; D may match TRBD1 or TRBD2 (5 bases each). Germline assignment: CDR1 SGDLS and CDR2 YYNGEE. This CDR3 region has 14 residues. The germline V and J ends were trimmed by 0 bases and 3 bases, with 9 bases remaining between them. The CDR3 region is CASSVGDGEETQYF. CDR3 in DNA: TGTGCCAGCAGCGTAGGGGACGGGGAAGAGACCCAGTACTTC.

This clone was seen a single time. The CDR3 nucleotides read TGTGCCAGCAGTTGGGATGCGGGCAATCAGCCCCAGCATTTT. Protein product: CASSWDAGNQPQHF. The rearrangement links TRBV28 to TRBJ1-5; D remains unclear. The germline V and J ends were trimmed by 4 bases and 2 bases, with 9 bases remaining between them. The CDR3 is 14 amino acids. Germline V gives CDR1 MDHEN, CDR2 SYDVKM.

The gene calls are TRBV27 and TRBJ1-1, with 8 bases identical to TRBD1. CDR1 is MNHEY, CDR2 SMNVEV, per germline (reference sequence). CDR3 length: 14 amino acids. V lost 5 bases, J lost 4 bases, and 6 bases stayed unmatched. CDR3 sequence reads: CASSTGGLGTEAFF. The CDR3 region has the DNA TGTGCCAGCAGTACAGGGGGGCTGGGCACTGAAGCTTTCTTT.

This chain links TRBV16 with TRBJ2-7; 10 nucleotides align to TRBD2. V dropped 0 bases and J dropped 0; count of bases not matched to a gene: 2. This CDR3 is 16 amino acids long. The V gene's germline CDR1 is KGHSY and CDR2 FQNENV. CDR3 sequence: CASSQSASGSSYEQYF. The DNA for the CDR3 is TGTGCCAGCAGCCAATCCGCTAGCGGGAGCTCCTACGAGCAGTACTTC.

The chain has TRBV7-2 and TRBJ2-1; possible D gene TRBD2, 5 bases. The CDR3 has 15 amino acids. Trimming took off 3 bases at V and 3 bases at J, with 12 bases between the two ends. Germline values: CDR1 SGHTA, CDR2 FQGNSA. The CDR3 loop is CASSFRRVVYNEQFF. DNA for the CDR3: TGTGCCAGCAGCTTCAGGCGGGTGGTCTACAATGAGCAGTTCTTC.

This chain uses TRBV11-3 with TRBJ2-2; the match to TRBD2 covers 7 bases. The ends lost 4 bases at V and 6 bases at J; junction bases unmatched: 2. CDR3 length: 13 residues. Looked up from germline, CDR1 is SGHNT and CDR2 is YENEEA. The CDR3 is CASSSTSAGELFF. For the CDR3, the DNA is TGTGCCAGCAGCTCCACTAGCGCCGGGGAGCTGTTTTTT.

Written as DNA, the CDR3 is TGTGCCAGCAGTTACACGGACACAGGGACCGAGCAGTACTTC. This gives the protein CASSYTDTGTEQYF. The gene calls are TRBV6-6 and TRBJ2-7; D is possibly TRBD1 (6 bases). Looked up from germline, CDR1 is MNHNY and CDR2 is SVGAGI (reference sequence). V lost 2 bases and J lost 6, with 14 bases in between. The CDR3 consists of 14 residues.

The rearrangement uses TRBV5-5 and TRBJ1-1; D gene ambiguous. Germline values: CDR1 SGHKS, CDR2 YYEKEE (reference sequence). Trimming cost V 0 bases and J 0 bases, with 3 bases left between them. CDR3 length equals 13 residues. The CDR3 DNA is TGTGCCAGCAGCTTGGTGTTGAACACTGAAGCTTTCTTT. Its protein is CASSLVLNTEAFF.

The rearrangement links TRBV15 to TRBJ1-6, with D unclear. The germline V and J ends were trimmed by 3 bases and 10 bases, with 19 bases remaining between them. CDR3 length: 16 residues. The germline V gene encodes CDR1 LNHNV and CDR2 YYDKDF (reference sequence). The CDR3: CATSSVGRLRGSPLHF. The CDR3 nucleotides read TGTGCCACCAGCAGCGTAGGACGGCTCAGAGGATCACCCCTCCACTTT.

The chain couples TRBV7-9 to TRBJ2-3; the match to TRBD2 covers 15 bases. CDR3 size: 17 residues. In germline, CDR1 is SEHNR, CDR2 FQNEAQ (reference sequence). V shed 3 bases, J shed 6 bases, and the junction held 7 bases outside the gene matches. This chain's CDR3 is CASSLNGLAGGGDTQYF. The CDR3 DNA is TGTGCCAGCAGCTTGAACGGACTAGCGGGAGGGGGGGATACGCAGTATTTT.

This clone appeared once. The rearrangement uses TRBV13 and TRBJ2-3; 8 bases are shared with TRBD2. With 4 bases clipped from V and 1 base from J, the junction kept 7 bases outside the gene matches. Germline V CDR1 and CDR2: PRHDT, FYEKMQ (reference sequence). The CDR3 length is 16 residues. As DNA, the CDR3 is TGTGCCAGCAGCTATCTTCGGGGGGGCGGCACAGATACGCAGTATTTT. This sequence encodes CASSYLRGGGTDTQYF.

The rearrangement joins TRBV19 to TRBJ2-1, with TRBD1 as a possible D gene (6 bases). Trimming took off 5 bases at V and 2 bases at J, with 13 bases between the two ends. Per the germline V gene, CDR1 is LNHDA and CDR2 is SQIVND (reference sequence). The length of the CDR3 is 15 residues. CDR3 amino acids: CASSVTGSAYNEQFF. CDR3 in DNA: TGTGCCAGTAGTGTCACAGGGAGCGCCTACAATGAGCAGTTCTTC.

This clone was seen only once. In DNA form, the CDR3 reads TGTGCCAGCAGTTCCCTAGGTGGACAACTAGCCAAAAACATTCAGTACTTC. It encodes CASSSLGGQLAKNIQYF. The rearrangement uses TRBV27 and TRBJ2-4, with TRBD1 as a possible D gene (5 bases). The V gene lost 4 bases and the J gene lost 0 bases, with 16 bases spanning the gap. Per the germline V gene, CDR1 is MNHEY and CDR2 is SMNVEV (reference sequence). The CDR3 sequence is 17 residues long.

This chain links TRBV5-8 with TRBJ2-7; D is tentatively TRBD1 or TRBD2 (6 bases each). CDR3 length: 14 residues. Trimming pared 6 bases from V and 6 bases from J, leaving 19 bases between. CDR1 and CDR2 from the germline V gene are SGHTS and YDEGEE. The CDR3 nucleotides are TGTGCCAGCACCCAGCCGGGGGCTCGTGGCGAGCAGTACTTC. It translates to CASTQPGARGEQYF.

This sequence joins TRBV5-4 and TRBJ2-3; perhaps TRBD1 as D (5 bases). The CDR3 consists of 19 residues. V was shortened by 6 bases and J by 1 base, with 27 bases between the two germline ends. Per the germline V gene, CDR1 is SGHNT and CDR2 is YYREEE (reference sequence). The CDR3 loop reads CASTSREPRPNRGTDTQYF. The CDR3 coding sequence is TGTGCCAGCACCTCCAGGGAACCCAGACCCAACCGGGGCACAGATACGCAGTATTTT. Combining the CDR3 with reference TRBV5-4 and TRBJ2-3 gives the whole variable domain ETGVTQSPTHLIKTRGQQVTLRCSSQSGHNTVSWYQQALGQGPQFIFQYYREEENGRGNFPPRFSGLQFPNYSSELNVNALELDDSALYLCASTSREPRPNRGTDTQYFGPGTRLTVL.

The V call is TRBV9, the J call TRBJ2-3; 9 bases match TRBD2. V dropped 1 base and J dropped 5; count of bases not matched to a gene: 8. The germline V gene encodes CDR1 SGDLS and CDR2 YYNGEE. The CDR3 loop spans 16 amino acids. The chain's CDR3 is CASSVLAGGPRDTQYF. The CDR3 DNA reads as TGTGCCAGCAGCGTACTCGCGGGGGGGCCGAGAGATACGCAGTATTTT.

The chain links TRBV5-5 to TRBJ1-1; 7 nucleotides align to TRBD1. The CDR3 totals 16 residues. CDR1 is SGHKS, CDR2 YYEKEE, per germline (reference sequence). V was clipped by 0 bases and J by 5 bases; unmatched bases: 10. For the CDR3, the DNA is TGTGCCAGCAGCTTGGACTTTGTGACAGGGCTAACTGAAGCTTTCTTT. It yields the protein CASSLDFVTGLTEAFF.

The chain employs TRBV27 and TRBJ2-5; D is uncertain. From germline, CDR1 is MNHEY and CDR2 SMNVEV (reference sequence). This CDR3 has 14 amino acids. V lost 1 base to trimming and J lost 2 bases, with 8 bases between them. This chain's CDR3 is CASSLYGIQETQYF. CDR3 nucleotide sequence: TGTGCCAGCAGTTTATACGGCATACAAGAGACCCAGTACTTC.

This sequence joins TRBV7-9 and TRBJ2-1; no clear D. Per germline, CDR1 SEHNR and CDR2 FQNEAQ (reference sequence). There are 12 residues in the CDR3. Between the trimmed V and J ends, which lost 5 bases and 4 bases, there was a span of 6 bases. The DNA for the CDR3 is TGTGCCAGCAGCCCTCTTTACAATGAGCAGTTCTTC. It is translated as CASSPLYNEQFF.

About this clone: Different DNA sequences within this sample yield the same CDR3. This sequence joins TRBV19 and TRBJ1-1; D not resolved. Trimming removed 3 bases at V and 0 bases at J, with 5 bases between. The length of the CDR3 is 13 residues. Per germline, CDR1 LNHDA and CDR2 SQIVND (reference sequence). The CDR3 loop is CASSMALNTEAFF. CDR3 sequence (DNA): TGTGCCAGTAGTATGGCCTTGAACACTGAAGCTTTCTTT. The full variable domain, its missing parts supplied by reference TRBV19 and TRBJ1-1, is DGGITQSPKYLFRKEGQNVTLSCEQNLNHDAMYWYRQDPGQGLRLIYYSQIVNDFQKGDIAEGYSVSREKKESFPLTVTSAQKNPTAFYLCASSMALNTEAFFGQGTRLTVV.

This clone was found once. The genes are TRBV5-6 and TRBJ2-7; maybe TRBD1 (6 bases). The CDR3 is 17 amino acids. The ends were cut back, 3 bases at V and 3 bases at J, with 22 bases in the middle. Germline lookup yields CDR1 SGHDT and CDR2 YYEEEE. CDR3 in amino acids: CASSSGYDRIPNYEQYV. In DNA, the CDR3 is TGTGCCAGCAGCTCAGGATACGACAGGATCCCCAACTACGAGCAGTACGTC.